These 28 T cell receptor beta chains came from one sample sequenced in a study of blood T cell repertoires in COVID-19 (dated by TCRdb to 2018 to 2021). Libraries were prepared through the immunoSEQ multiplex PCR assay. TCRdb holds this immuneACCESS table with in-frame rearrangements only. Some clones are missing; in checked studies, unresolved V genes explain under half, and the rest has no known cause. The sample yields approximately 240,000 clones; 65% to 80% were counted once. Clones ranked in the top ten supply over 3% of the sample. Sequencing used peripheral blood. These TCRs come from a middle-aged woman with active or convalescent COVID-19.

This sequence joins TRBV21-1 and TRBJ1-2; the table's D call, TRBD1, has no DNA check behind it. TRBV21-1 is marked as a pseudogene. The CDR3 is 14 amino acids. The CDR3 nucleotides are TGTGCCAGCAGGCCAGTCCTCCAGTCCTATGGCTACACCTTC. Encoded protein: CASRPVLQSYGYTF.

To note about this clone: This specimen includes other DNA sequences encoding the same CDR3. This chain joins TRBV5-1 and TRBJ2-3; weak D call: TRBD1 (5 bases). CDR1 is SGHRS and CDR2 is YFSETQ in the germline V gene. The V gene lost 2 bases and the J gene lost 0 bases, with 10 bases spanning the gap. The CDR3 contains 15 residues. CDR3: CASSLDSPSTDTQYF. The CDR3 region has the DNA TGCGCCAGCAGCTTAGACAGCCCTAGCACAGATACGCAGTATTTT.

The chain has TRBV6-5 and TRBJ1-3; 7 bases agree with TRBD1. The CDR3 consists of 14 residues. Germline CDR1 reads MNHEY; CDR2 reads SVGAGI. The J segment lost 8 bases and the V segment lost 3 bases, leaving 7 bases of the junction unmatched. CDR3 nucleotides: TGTGCCAGCAGTTATTCCGGGACAGAAGACACCATATATTTT. It codes for CASSYSGTEDTIYF.

Turning to this clone: A junction boundary mismatches the germline segment, possibly from a read error. This chain uses TRBV30 with TRBJ1-5; no clear D gene. CDR1 is GTSNPN and CDR2 is SVGIG in the germline V gene (reference sequence). This CDR3 region has 13 residues. CDR3 DNA: TGTGCCTGTGGGGAGGGTAGCGATCAGCCCCAGCATTTT. Translation: CACGEGSDQPQHF.

The V and J genes are TRBV19 and TRBJ2-3; 12 bases fit TRBD2. This CDR3 region has 16 residues. Germline assignment: CDR1 LNHDA and CDR2 SQIVND (reference sequence). Trimming at V came to 3 bases and at J to 3 bases, leaving 4 bases not matched to a gene. The CDR3 coding sequence is TGTGCCAGTAGTATTCTGACTAGCGGGGGAACAGATACGCAGTATTTT. Protein product: CASSILTSGGTDTQYF.

V is TRBV2 and J is TRBJ2-7; the match to TRBD1 covers 7 bases. With V trimmed by 5 bases and J by 0 bases, 7 bases remained unmatched. CDR1 is SNHLY and CDR2 is FYNNEI in the germline V gene. The CDR3 covers 15 residues. The CDR3 nucleotides read TGTGCCAGCAGTCCTAGGACAGGAAGCTCCTACGAGCAGTACTTC. Translated, it gives CASSPRTGSSYEQYF.

The rearrangement joins TRBV30 to TRBJ1-6; 8 nucleotides match TRBD1. CDR1 GTSNPN and CDR2 SVGIG come from the germline V gene (reference sequence). After removal of 4 bases from V and 8 bases from J, the junction contained 13 bases not matched to a gene. This CDR3 has 16 amino acids. The CDR3, as DNA: TGTGCCTGGACACAGGGGGTCACCGAGGGGTATTCACCCCTCCACTTT. Its translation: CAWTQGVTEGYSPLHF.

The chain employs TRBV7-6 and TRBJ1-4; possible D gene TRBD1, 5 bases. V was shortened by 5 bases and J by 4 bases, with 11 bases between the two germline ends. The germline CDR1 and CDR2 sequences are SGHVS and FNYEAQ. The CDR3 contains 14 residues. The CDR3 bases are TGTGCCAGCAGCGCGGGGGGAGTTAATGAAAAACTGTTTTTT. Its protein is CASSAGGVNEKLFF. Complete variable domain (other parts from reference TRBV7-6 and TRBJ1-4): GAGVSQSPRYKVTKRGQDVALRCDPISGHVSLYWYRQALGQGPEFLTYFNYEAQQDKSGLPNDRFSAERPEGSISTLTIQRTEQRDSAMYRCASSAGGVNEKLFFGSGTQLSVL.

The V and J genes are TRBV4-2 and TRBJ1-6; TRBD1 might be the D (6 bases). V was clipped by 4 bases and J by 10 bases, with 11 bases between them. The CDR3 sequence is 13 residues long. The germline CDR1 and CDR2 sequences are LGHNA and YNFKEQ. The CDR3 loop reads CASSPNRVSPLHF. DNA for the CDR3: TGTGCCAGCAGCCCCAACAGGGTATCACCCCTCCACTTT.

The gene calls are TRBV2 and TRBJ2-4, with 7 bases matching TRBD1. This CDR3 has 15 residues. Trimming took 5 bases from V and 3 from J; bases not matched to a gene: 7. The V gene's germline CDR1 is SNHLY and CDR2 FYNNEI. This chain's CDR3 is CASSTTGLNKNIQYF. In DNA form, the CDR3 reads TGTGCCAGCAGTACGACAGGGCTTAACAAAAACATTCAGTACTTC.

The chain employs TRBV3-1 (or the pseudogene TRBV3-2) and TRBJ1-5, with TRBD1 matching 9 bases. Germline values: CDR1 LGHDT, CDR2 YNNKEL (reference sequence). This CDR3 contains 16 residues. The V gene end was trimmed by 1 base and the J gene end by 3 bases; junction bases not matched to a gene: 4. For the CDR3, the DNA is TGTGCCAGCAGCCAAGCCGGGACAGGGTACAATCAGCCCCAGCATTTT. Residues: CASSQAGTGYNQPQHF.

This clone was observed once. The chain combines TRBV5-1 with TRBJ1-4, with 10 bases matching TRBD1. The CDR3 is 14 amino acids. The V segment lost 2 bases and the J segment 8 bases; nucleotides outside the gene matches: 3. Germline V gene sequence: CDR1 SGHRS, CDR2 YFSETQ. The CDR3 spells CASSFGTGDEKLFF. CDR3 bases: TGCGCCAGCAGCTTCGGGACAGGGGACGAAAAACTGTTTTTT. Variable domain in full (rest from reference TRBV5-1 and TRBJ1-4): KAGVTQTPRYLIKTRGQQVTLSCSPISGHRSVSWYQQTPGQGLQFLFEYFSETQRNKGNFPGRFSGRQFSNSRSEMNVSTLELGDSALYLCASSFGTGDEKLFFGSGTQLSVL.

The chain couples TRBV15 to TRBJ2-3; 9 positions agree with TRBD2. The length of the CDR3 is 16 residues. V dropped 1 base and J dropped 1; count of bases not matched to a gene: 3. CDR1 and CDR2 (germline): LNHNV, YYDKDF (reference sequence). CDR3 amino acids: CATSRGSGGRTDTQYF. CDR3 DNA: TGTGCCACCAGCAGAGGTAGCGGGGGACGCACAGATACGCAGTATTTT. Using reference TRBV15 and TRBJ2-3 for the parts outside the CDR3, the full variable domain is DAMVIQNPRYQVTQFGKPVTLSCSQTLNHNVMYWYQQKSSQAPKLLFHYYDKDFNNEADTPDNFQSRRPNTSFCFLDIRSPGLGDTAMYLCATSRGSGGRTDTQYFGPGTRLTVL.

The rearrangement links TRBV5-5 to TRBJ1-5; D not resolved. This CDR3 comprises 13 residues. The germline gives CDR1 SGHKS, CDR2 YYEKEE (reference sequence). Trimming pared 4 bases from V and 6 bases from J, leaving 11 bases between. DNA of the CDR3: TGTGCCAGCAGCCAAGTAGCGGGTCAGCCCCAGCATTTT. This gives the protein CASSQVAGQPQHF.

V usage is TRBV5-1 and J usage is TRBJ1-4; D is possibly TRBD1 (5 bases). V shed 4 bases and J shed 4 bases, with 17 bases lying between them. The germline V gene encodes CDR1 SGHRS and CDR2 YFSETQ. The CDR3 is made up of 16 amino acids. CDR3 DNA sequence: TGCGCCAGCAGCCGGAGCGGGGGTTCTGGTAATGAAAAACTGTTTTTT. Encoded protein: CASSRSGGSGNEKLFF.

A single count supports this clone. The chain joins TRBV3-1 (or the pseudogene TRBV3-2) to TRBJ1-4; D may be TRBD1 (5 bases). The CDR3 consists of 14 residues. Germline CDR1 reads LGHDT; CDR2 reads YNNKEL (reference sequence). The germline V and J ends were trimmed by 4 bases and 8 bases, with 14 bases remaining between them. CDR3 bases: TGTGCCAGCAGCCTAGACGGACAAAAGGAAAAACTGTTTTTT. Translating it yields CASSLDGQKEKLFF.

The chain uses TRBV7-9 and TRBJ1-5, with D possibly matching TRBD1 (5 bases). The CDR3 is 13 amino acids. Germline CDR1 is SEHNR and CDR2 is FQNEAQ (reference sequence). V lost 5 bases, J lost 4 bases, and 9 bases lay in between. The CDR3 sequence is CASSPRVNQPQHF. CDR3 nucleotides: TGTGCCAGCAGCCCCAGGGTTAATCAGCCCCAGCATTTT.

This clone occurred once. The chain recombines TRBV18 with TRBJ1-6; 7 bases match TRBD1. CDR1 is KGHSH and CDR2 is LQKENI in the germline V gene. The CDR3 length is 16 residues. The trim removed 1 base at V and 9 bases at J, leaving 9 bases unmatched. CDR3 coding DNA: TGTGCCAGCTCACCACGGGTAACAGGGGAAGGTTCACCCCTCCACTTT. This encodes CASSPRVTGEGSPLHF.

This sequence joins TRBV1 and TRBJ1-4. TRBV1 represents a pseudogene. The CDR3 is made up of 17 amino acids. CDR3 DNA sequence: TGCACCAGCAGCCCCAGAAGACTCCGGAGAACTAATGAAAAACTGTTTTTT. It yields the protein CTSSPRRLRRTNEKLFF.

J is TRBJ1-1 and V is TRBV2; D gene unclear. Germline V gene data show CDR1 as SNHLY and CDR2 as FYNNEI. The CDR3 loop spans 12 amino acids. V was pared by 8 bases and J by 2 bases, with 9 bases between. As DNA, the CDR3 is TGTGCCAGCCTGGCAGGAAACACTGAAGCTTTCTTT. As protein: CASLAGNTEAFF.

J is TRBJ1-6 and V is TRBV25-1, with TRBD1 matching 11 bases. CDR1 is MGHDK, CDR2 SYGVNS, per germline. The CDR3 extends over 15 amino acids. The J segment lost 7 bases and the V segment lost 1 base, leaving 0 bases of the junction unmatched. The CDR3 nucleotides are TGTGCCAGCAGTGAATGGGACAGGGGGAATTCACCCCTCCACTTT. Translation gives CASSEWDRGNSPLHF.

The sample holds a few counts of this clone. Other nucleotide sequences in the sample specify the same CDR3. The chain recombines TRBV30 with TRBJ1-5; TRBD1 agrees at 10 bases. Germline CDR1 GTSNPN, CDR2 SVGIG (reference sequence). The ends lost 3 bases at V and 2 bases at J; junction bases unmatched: 4. The CDR3 spans 15 residues. CDR3 residues: CAWRGTGAGNQPQHF. The CDR3 DNA is TGTGCCTGGAGGGGGACAGGGGCTGGCAATCAGCCCCAGCATTTT.

The V gene is TRBV3-1 (or the pseudogene TRBV3-2), the J gene TRBJ2-2, with 7 nucleotides matching TRBD2. The trim removed 5 bases at V and 1 base at J, leaving 7 bases unmatched. The CDR3 contains 16 residues. Germline values: CDR1 LGHDT, CDR2 YNNKEL (reference sequence). The CDR3 nucleotides read TGTGCCAGCAGCACACGGACTAGGGGGAACACCGGGGAGCTGTTTTTT. Translated, it gives CASSTRTRGNTGELFF.

The chain combines TRBV5-1 with TRBJ2-6; 7 bases are a match to TRBD1. Germline-derived CDR1 and CDR2 are SGHRS and YFSETQ. This CDR3 contains 19 residues. V lost 1 base, J lost 2 bases, and 12 bases stayed unmatched. The CDR3 spells CASSLRSGTDGTGANVLTF. Written as DNA, the CDR3 is TGCGCCAGCAGCTTGAGGTCTGGGACAGATGGTACTGGGGCCAACGTCCTGACTTTC.

CDR3 sequence reads: CASSTGTGGETQYF. Written as DNA, the CDR3 is TGTGCCAGCAGTACGGGGACAGGGGGAGAGACCCAGTACTTC. The V call is TRBV6-5, the J call TRBJ2-5; 11 bases are a match to TRBD1. CDR1 and CDR2 (germline): MNHEY, SVGAGI. The CDR3 sequence is 14 residues long. After removal of 5 bases from V and 4 bases from J, the junction contained 3 bases not matched to a gene.

The chain combines TRBV2 with TRBJ1-2, with D possibly being TRBD1 (5 bases). This CDR3 region has 16 residues. V lost 3 bases and J lost 8, with 22 bases in between. Per the germline V gene, CDR1 is SNHLY and CDR2 is FYNNEI. CDR3 loop: CASSDGGSGPSLGYTF. In nucleotides, the CDR3 is TGTGCCAGCAGTGACGGGGGGAGCGGCCCCAGCTTAGGCTACACCTTC.

V and J are TRBV2 and TRBJ2-7; no clear D. There are 14 residues in the CDR3. Between the trimmed V and J ends, which lost 6 bases and 5 bases, there was a span of 17 bases. Germline assignment: CDR1 SNHLY and CDR2 FYNNEI. Here the CDR3 reads CASRNRILRDEQYV. In nucleotides, the CDR3 is TGTGCCAGCAGGAATCGGATTCTTCGGGACGAGCAGTACGTC.

This clone was counted only a few times. The rearrangement joins TRBV18 to TRBJ2-7; 7 bases match TRBD1. This CDR3 has 14 amino acids. J was trimmed by 4 bases and V by 6 bases; bases with no gene match: 9. Germline V CDR1 and CDR2: KGHSH, LQKENI. CDR3 sequence reads: CASSARDSSYEQYF. The CDR3 DNA is TGTGCCAGCTCCGCCCGGGACAGCTCATACGAGCAGTACTTC.